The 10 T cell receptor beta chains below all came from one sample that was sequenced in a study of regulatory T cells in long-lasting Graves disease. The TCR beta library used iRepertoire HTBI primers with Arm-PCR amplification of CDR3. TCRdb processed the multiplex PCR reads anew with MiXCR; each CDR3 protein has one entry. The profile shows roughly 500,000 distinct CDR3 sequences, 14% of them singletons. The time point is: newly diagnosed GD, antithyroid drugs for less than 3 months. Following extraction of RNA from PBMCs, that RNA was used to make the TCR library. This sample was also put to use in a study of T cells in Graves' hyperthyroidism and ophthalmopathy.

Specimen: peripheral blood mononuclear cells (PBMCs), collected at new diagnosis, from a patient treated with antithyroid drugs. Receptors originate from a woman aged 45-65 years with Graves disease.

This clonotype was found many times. CDR3 residues: CASSLGQVQHF. In nucleotides, the CDR3 is TGTGCCAGCAGTTTAGGGCAGGTCCAGCATTTT. The chain is built from TRBV12-3 or TRBV12-4 and TRBJ1-5; no definite D call. This CDR3 spans 11 amino acids. Between the trimmed V and J ends, which lost 1 base and 12 bases, there was a span of 7 bases.

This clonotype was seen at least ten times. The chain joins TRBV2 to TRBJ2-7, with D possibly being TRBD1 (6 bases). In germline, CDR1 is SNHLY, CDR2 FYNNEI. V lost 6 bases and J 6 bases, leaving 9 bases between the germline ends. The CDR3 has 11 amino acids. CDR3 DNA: TGTGCCAGCAGCAGGGGATCCGAGCAGTACTTC. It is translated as CASSRGSEQYF.

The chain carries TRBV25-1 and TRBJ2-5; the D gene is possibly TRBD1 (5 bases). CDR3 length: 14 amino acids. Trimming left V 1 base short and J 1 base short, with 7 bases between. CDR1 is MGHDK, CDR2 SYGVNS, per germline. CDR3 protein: CASSEWGSQETQYF. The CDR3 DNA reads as TGTGCCAGCAGTGAATGGGGCAGCCAAGAGACCCAGTACTTC.

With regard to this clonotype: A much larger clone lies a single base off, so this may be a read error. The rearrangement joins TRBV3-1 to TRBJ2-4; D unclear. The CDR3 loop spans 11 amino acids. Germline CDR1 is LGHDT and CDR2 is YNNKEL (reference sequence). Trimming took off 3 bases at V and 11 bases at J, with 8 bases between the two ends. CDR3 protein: CASSHSDLQYF. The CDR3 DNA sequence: TGTGCCAGCAGCCACTCGGACCTTCAGTACTTC.

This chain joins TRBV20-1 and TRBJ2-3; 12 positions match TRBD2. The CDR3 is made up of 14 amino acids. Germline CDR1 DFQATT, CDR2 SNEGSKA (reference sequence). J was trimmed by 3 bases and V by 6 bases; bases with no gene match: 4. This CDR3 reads CSARLAGVTDTQYF. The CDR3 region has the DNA TGCAGTGCAAGACTAGCGGGAGTAACAGATACGCAGTATTTT.

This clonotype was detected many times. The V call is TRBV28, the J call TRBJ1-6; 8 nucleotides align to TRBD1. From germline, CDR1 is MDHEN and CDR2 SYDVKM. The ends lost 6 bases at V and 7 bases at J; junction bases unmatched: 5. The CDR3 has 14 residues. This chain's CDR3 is CASRPTGVNSPLHF. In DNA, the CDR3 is TGTGCCAGCAGACCGACAGGGGTGAATTCACCCCTCCACTTT.

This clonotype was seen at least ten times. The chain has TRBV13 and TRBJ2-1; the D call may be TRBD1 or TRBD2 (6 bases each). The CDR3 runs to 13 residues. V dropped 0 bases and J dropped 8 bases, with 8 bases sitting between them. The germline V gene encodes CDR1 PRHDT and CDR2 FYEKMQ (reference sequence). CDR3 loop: CASSLGRGDEQFF. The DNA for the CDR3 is TGTGCCAGCAGCTTAGGTAGGGGGGATGAGCAGTTCTTC.

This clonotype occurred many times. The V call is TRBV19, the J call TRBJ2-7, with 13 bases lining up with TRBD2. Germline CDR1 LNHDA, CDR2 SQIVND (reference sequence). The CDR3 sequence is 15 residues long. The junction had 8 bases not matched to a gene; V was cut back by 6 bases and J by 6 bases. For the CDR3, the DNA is TGTGCCAGTAGCTTTAGGACTAGCGGGAGTGCCGAGCAGTACTTC. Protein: CASSFRTSGSAEQYF.

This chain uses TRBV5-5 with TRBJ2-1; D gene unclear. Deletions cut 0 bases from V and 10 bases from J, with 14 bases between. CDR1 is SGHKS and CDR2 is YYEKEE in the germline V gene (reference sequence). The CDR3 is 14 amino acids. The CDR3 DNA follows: TGTGCCAGCAGCTTGGCCGTGGGAAAATCCGAGCAGTTCTTC. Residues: CASSLAVGKSEQFF.

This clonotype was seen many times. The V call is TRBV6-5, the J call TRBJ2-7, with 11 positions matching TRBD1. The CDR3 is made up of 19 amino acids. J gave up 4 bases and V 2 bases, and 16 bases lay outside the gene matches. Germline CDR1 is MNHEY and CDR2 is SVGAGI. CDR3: CASSYQGSSHGTGGYEQYF. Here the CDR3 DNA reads TGTGCCAGCAGTTACCAAGGCTCTAGCCACGGGACAGGGGGGTACGAGCAGTACTTC.